Listed here are 19 T cell receptor beta chains from one sample, sequenced in a study of blood T cells in healthy people across ages. A second PCR of roughly 7 to 11 cycles used a sample-barcoded 5' primer and a J-beta primer mix. One entry per CDR3 protein results from TCRdb running MiXCR on the 5' RACE reads. The repertoire holds hundreds of thousands of distinct CDR3 sequences, with approximately 52% as singletons. Sequenced: blood. The origin of the receptors is a woman older than 75 in good health.

This clonotype was picked up a small number of times. This may stem from a read error, because a much larger clone lies one nucleotide away. The rearrangement uses TRBV15 and TRBJ2-1; 10 positions agree with TRBD2. Gene TRBJ2-7 matches the end of the DNA better, so the J call may be wrong. The CDR3 covers 17 residues. Germline CDR1 is LNHNV and CDR2 is YYDKDF (reference sequence). The CDR3 spells CATSAHSSGGSYNEQYF. In nucleotides, the CDR3 is TGTGCCACCAGCGCTCATTCTAGCGGGGGCTCCTACAATGAGCAGTACTTC.

This clonotype was recorded at least ten times. The genes are TRBV7-9 and TRBJ2-1; TRBD2 matches 10 bases. V was clipped by 5 bases and J by 5 bases; unmatched bases: 9. The CDR3 length is 16 residues. Per germline, CDR1 SEHNR and CDR2 FQNEAQ (reference sequence). CDR3 sequence reads: CASSLGSGRLHNEQFF. In DNA form, the CDR3 reads TGTGCCAGCAGCCTTGGTAGCGGGAGGCTCCACAATGAGCAGTTCTTC.

The rearrangement uses TRBV29-1 and TRBJ2-5, with 7 bases aligning to TRBD1. Germline values: CDR1 SQVTM, CDR2 ANQGSEA. The CDR3 extends over 13 amino acids. V shed 4 bases and J 11 bases; nucleotides not matched to a gene: 13. In nucleotides, the CDR3 is TGCAGCGTTGTGGACAGGTGGGGCAATGAGCAGTACTTC. Protein: CSVVDRWGNEQYF.

The chain has TRBV6-2 or TRBV6-3 and TRBJ2-4, with 8 nucleotides matching TRBD2. TRBJ2-7 explains the end of the DNA better; the J call may be wrong. This CDR3 comprises 19 residues. Germline V lookup: CDR1 MNHEY, CDR2 SVGEGT. CDR3 DNA sequence: TGTGCCAGCAGTTACCCGCTATTTAAGGGAAGCGGGGGACTCTACGAGCAGTACTTC. It is translated as CASSYPLFKGSGGLYEQYF.

This sequence joins TRBV18 and TRBJ2-5; TRBD1 matches at 12 bases. The J call is in doubt because the DNA end fits TRBJ2-7 better. From germline, CDR1 is KGHSH and CDR2 LQKENI. CDR3 size: 14 residues. The CDR3 sequence is CASSPGQGAGEQYF. CDR3 coding DNA: TGTGCCAGCTCACCGGGACAGGGGGCTGGCGAGCAGTACTTC.

This clonotype was counted ten times or more. This chain links TRBV4-1 with TRBJ1-2; D gene ambiguous. CDR1 MGHRA and CDR2 YSYEKL come from the germline V gene. V lost 0 bases and J lost 8, with 16 bases in between. This CDR3 is 15 amino acids long. Written as DNA, the CDR3 is TGCGCCAGCAGCCAAGATTGGACGGCCGCTAGGGGCTACACCTTC. Translated, it gives CASSQDWTAARGYTF.

V usage is TRBV15 and J usage is TRBJ1-1; 9 bases align to TRBD1. This CDR3 comprises 14 residues. CDR1 LNHNV and CDR2 YYDKDF come from the germline V gene (reference sequence). V gave up 4 bases and J gave up 5 bases; unmatched junction bases: 5. Written as DNA, the CDR3 is TGTGCCACCAGCAACTGGGACAGGGAAACTGAAGCTTTCTTT. Its protein product is CATSNWDRETEAFF.

The chain uses TRBV27 and TRBJ1-2; TRBD1 agrees at 8 bases. Germline-derived CDR1 and CDR2 are MNHEY and SMNVEV (reference sequence). The CDR3 is 14 amino acids. Trimming cost V 4 bases and J 7 bases; bases outside gene matches: 8. Here the CDR3 DNA reads TGTGCCAGCAGTTCCTTGGACAGGGTCAGTGGCTACACCTTC. Amino acids: CASSSLDRVSGYTF.

Regarding this clonotype: A much bigger clone sits one base away, suggesting this may be a read error. The chain combines TRBV6-5 with TRBJ2-5; D is undetermined. Trimming cost V 5 bases and J 5 bases, with 12 bases left between them. Germline V gives CDR1 MNHEY, CDR2 SVGAGI. The length of the CDR3 is 13 residues. Here the CDR3 DNA reads TGTGCCAGCAGTGATAGGGTTGGGGAGACCCAGTACTTC. It codes for CASSDRVGETQYF.

The chain carries TRBV7-2 and TRBJ2-4, with D possibly TRBD1 on 5 matching bases. V lost 5 bases and J lost 1, with 12 bases in between. CDR1 and CDR2 from the germline V gene are SGHTA and FQGNSA. The CDR3 length is 15 residues. The CDR3 protein is CASSPSRVAKNIQYF. The CDR3 bases are TGTGCCAGCAGCCCCTCCAGGGTTGCCAAAAACATTCAGTACTTC.

The chain combines TRBV12-3 or TRBV12-4 with TRBJ1-5; D not certain. Trimming cost V 3 bases and J 9 bases, with 12 bases left between them. This CDR3 has 13 amino acids. CDR3 region: CASSLGLSGPQHF. The DNA of the CDR3 is TGTGCCAGCAGTTTGGGTCTGTCCGGGCCCCAGCATTTT.

This clonotype was counted between two and nine times. The genes are TRBV7-2 and TRBJ2-4, with D perhaps given as TRBD1 or TRBD2 (5 bases each). Germline loops: CDR1 SGHTA, CDR2 FQGNSA. Trimming pared 2 bases from V and 0 bases from J, leaving 14 bases between. The CDR3 sequence is 17 residues long. CDR3 sequence: CASSLRGSSLAKNIQYF. The CDR3 DNA reads as TGTGCCAGCAGCTTACGGGGCAGCTCACTAGCCAAAAACATTCAGTACTTC.

The V gene is TRBV5-1, the J gene TRBJ2-3; TRBD2 agrees at 8 bases. The V and J ends lost 5 bases and 2 bases, in that order; junction bases with no gene match: 1. Looked up from germline, CDR1 is SGHRS and CDR2 is YFSETQ. This CDR3 has 13 amino acids. CDR3: CASRAGVTDTQYF. The CDR3 DNA follows: TGCGCCAGCAGAGCGGGGGTCACAGATACGCAGTATTTT.

This clonotype has just a few counts. The gene calls are TRBV27 and TRBJ2-7, with 10 bases fitting TRBD1. The length of the CDR3 is 14 residues. CDR1 is MNHEY and CDR2 is SMNVEV in the germline V gene (reference sequence). Losses at the gene ends were 4 bases for V and 1 base for J; bases not matched to a gene: 1. CDR3 DNA sequence: TGTGCCAGCAGTTGGACAGGGGGTTCCTACGAGCAGTACTTC. It is translated as CASSWTGGSYEQYF.

This clonotype was counted many times. This chain uses TRBV11-2 with TRBJ2-5, with a possible D match to TRBD1 (5 bases). V was pared by 3 bases and J by 1 base, with 15 bases between. This CDR3 is 16 amino acids long. Germline V gene data show CDR1 as SGHAT and CDR2 as FQNNGV. The CDR3: CASSFQPRQFQETQYF. The CDR3 DNA reads TGTGCCAGCAGCTTCCAACCGCGACAGTTCCAAGAGACCCAGTACTTC.

The chain carries TRBV9 and TRBJ2-4; possibly TRBD1 for D (7 bases). TRBJ2-7 explains the end of the DNA better; the J call may be wrong. This CDR3 is 15 amino acids long. Looked up from germline, CDR1 is SGDLS and CDR2 is YYNGEE. CDR3 residues: CASSVGQGGGYEQYF. In nucleotides, the CDR3 is TGTGCCAGCAGCGTAGGGCAGGGGGGCGGATACGAGCAGTACTTC.

In this sample, this clonotype turned up a few times. With a much larger clone just one base away, this may be a read error. This chain links TRBV5-1 with TRBJ2-1; D gene uncertain. The end of the DNA fits TRBJ2-7 better, so the J call may be wrong. This CDR3 has 16 amino acids. Germline loops: CDR1 SGHRS, CDR2 YFSETQ. CDR3 in amino acids: CASSLETGYRYNEQYF. In nucleotides, the CDR3 is TGCGCCAGCAGCTTGGAGACCGGGTACAGATACAATGAGCAGTACTTC.

As to this clonotype: A junction boundary mismatches the germline segment, possibly from a read error. The chain combines TRBV10-3 with TRBJ2-3, with TRBD2 matching over 12 bases. This CDR3 has 15 residues. The germline gives CDR1 ENHRY, CDR2 SYGVKD. CDR3 protein: CAVSPTSGRRDTQYF. CDR3 in DNA: TGTGCCGTCAGTCCGACTAGCGGGAGACGCGATACGCAGTATTTT.

The chain links TRBV15 to TRBJ2-7, with D perhaps TRBD1 (6 bases). The CDR3 has 16 amino acids. The germline gives CDR1 LNHNV, CDR2 YYDKDF (reference sequence). Trimming removed 3 bases from V and 4 bases from J, with 19 bases in between. CDR3 DNA sequence: TGTGCCACCAGCAGCCTCTGGGGGCTCCACGCTTACGAGCAGTACTTC. Protein sequence: CATSSLWGLHAYEQYF.